This T cell receptor (beta chain) came from a study of technical replicates of blood from a few donors. J gave up 6 bases and V 3 bases, and 11 bases lay outside the gene matches. This CDR3 is built from 17 residues. Germline-derived CDR1 and CDR2 are SGHVS and FNYEAQ. Method: immunoSEQ multiplex PCR; TCRdb's copy keeps in-frame clones and lacks some. The table lists some 62,000 clones, around 87% of them singletons. The sample comprised PBMCs. The rearrangement links TRBV7-6 to TRBJ2-3; 11 bases agree with TRBD2. The sequence came from a human donor in good health. Some clones in this sample may be carry-over from other donors' samples. The CDR3 reads CASSFGVSGRAGDTQYF. As DNA, the CDR3 is TGTGCCAGCAGCTTCGGGGTTAGCGGGAGGGCCGGGGATACGCAGTATTTT.